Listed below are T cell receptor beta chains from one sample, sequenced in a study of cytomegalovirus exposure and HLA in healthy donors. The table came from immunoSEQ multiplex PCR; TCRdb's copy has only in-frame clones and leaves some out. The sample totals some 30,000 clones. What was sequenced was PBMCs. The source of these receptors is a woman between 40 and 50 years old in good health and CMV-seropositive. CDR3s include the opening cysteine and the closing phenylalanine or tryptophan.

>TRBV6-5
CASSLKGGYEQYF
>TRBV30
CAWSTINTGELFF
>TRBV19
CASSIGGGQKETQYF
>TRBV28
CASSSPGLGVYEQYF
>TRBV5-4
CASSLGDYREDGNQPQHF
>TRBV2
CASSAGQPGNTIYF
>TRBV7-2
CASSGRREDQPQHF
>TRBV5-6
CASSLVQGNYEQYF
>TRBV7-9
CASSLDSRAADTQYF
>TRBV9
CASSDLGTSEGEQYF
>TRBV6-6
CASSSGLASNQPQHF
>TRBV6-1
CASSEKRQETQYF
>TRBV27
CASSFQSNYGYTF
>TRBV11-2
CASSLDLGTSLYEQYF
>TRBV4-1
CASSAGDNEQFF
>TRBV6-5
CASSWGQRSSYEQYF
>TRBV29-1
CSVEDQTGGREAFF
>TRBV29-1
CSVEGGLAGDNEQFF
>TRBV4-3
CASSQGWGPKHNEQFF
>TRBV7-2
CASSLPGTNYGYTF
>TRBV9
CASSVGGSSYEQYF
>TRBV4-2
CASSDAGGRSGRFDEQFF
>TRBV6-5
CASSLGQGSYEQYF
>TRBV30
CAWSPTANYGYTF
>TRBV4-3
CASSQGGQGAIFEQFF
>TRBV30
CAWSGGGSAYEQYF
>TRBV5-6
CASSQGRGYEQYF
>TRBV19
CASSISGGRYEQYF
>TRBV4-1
CASSPGAGRSYNEQFF
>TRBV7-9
CASSSTSYNSPLHF
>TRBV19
CASSIGAETEAFF
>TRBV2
CATAAGAGDTQYF
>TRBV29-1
CSVDAQGETQYF
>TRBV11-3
CASSLVGGREDSEQFF
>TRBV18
CASSPPTVVTDTQYF
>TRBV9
CASSVRGYYNEQFF
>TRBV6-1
CASTPGPPQPQHF
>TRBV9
CASSVGAGAYEQYF
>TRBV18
CASSLQGQDYGYTF
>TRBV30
CAWGSGVRFDTQYF
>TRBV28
CASSPRFLAAVF
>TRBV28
CASSYLSEVTGELFF
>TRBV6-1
CASSETWEQYF
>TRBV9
CASSVEGREGQPQHF
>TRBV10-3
CAISVPRGSGTEAFF
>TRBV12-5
CASGASGEETQYF